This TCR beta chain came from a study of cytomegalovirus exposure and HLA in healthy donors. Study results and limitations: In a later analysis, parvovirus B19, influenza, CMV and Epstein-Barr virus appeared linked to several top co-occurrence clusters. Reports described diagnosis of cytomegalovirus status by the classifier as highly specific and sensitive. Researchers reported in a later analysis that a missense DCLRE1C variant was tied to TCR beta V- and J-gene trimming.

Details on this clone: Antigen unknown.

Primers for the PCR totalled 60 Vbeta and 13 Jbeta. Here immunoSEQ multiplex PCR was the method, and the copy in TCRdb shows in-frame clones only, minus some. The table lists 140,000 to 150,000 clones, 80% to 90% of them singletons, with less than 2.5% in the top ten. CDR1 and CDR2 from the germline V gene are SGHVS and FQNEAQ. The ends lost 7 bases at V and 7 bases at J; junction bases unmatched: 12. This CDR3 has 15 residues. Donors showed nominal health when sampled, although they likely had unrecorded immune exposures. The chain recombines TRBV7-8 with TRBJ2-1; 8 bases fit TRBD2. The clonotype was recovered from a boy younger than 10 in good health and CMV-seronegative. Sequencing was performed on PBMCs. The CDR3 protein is CASTGEIAGLNEQFF. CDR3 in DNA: TGTGCCAGCACAGGGGAGATAGCGGGATTAAATGAGCAGTTCTTC.